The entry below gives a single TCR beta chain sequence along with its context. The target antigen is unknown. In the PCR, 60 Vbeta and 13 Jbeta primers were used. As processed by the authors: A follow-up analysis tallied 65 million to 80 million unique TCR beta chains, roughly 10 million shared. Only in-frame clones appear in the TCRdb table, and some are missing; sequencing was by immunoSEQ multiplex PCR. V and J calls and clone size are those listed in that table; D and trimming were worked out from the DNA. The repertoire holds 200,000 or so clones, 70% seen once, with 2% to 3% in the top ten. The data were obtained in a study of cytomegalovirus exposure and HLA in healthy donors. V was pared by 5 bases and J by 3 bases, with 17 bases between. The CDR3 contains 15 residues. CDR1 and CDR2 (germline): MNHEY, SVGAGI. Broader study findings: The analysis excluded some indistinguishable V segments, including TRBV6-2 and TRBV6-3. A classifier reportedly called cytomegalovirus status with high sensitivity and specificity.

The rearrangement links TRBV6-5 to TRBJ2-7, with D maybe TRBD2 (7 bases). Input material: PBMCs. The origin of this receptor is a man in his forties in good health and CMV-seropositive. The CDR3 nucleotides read TGTGCCAGCAGTGCCCCGAGAGGGGGGGTCTACGAGCAGTACTTC. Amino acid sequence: CASSAPRGGVYEQYF.